This entry lists 17 T cell receptor beta chains sequenced from one sample in a study of blood T cell repertoires in COVID-19. Sequenced by immunoSEQ multiplex PCR; TCRdb stores in-frame clones only, minus some. The repertoire holds some 150,000 clones, with approximately 89% as singletons. The sequencing input was peripheral blood. These receptors were obtained from a human donor in a cohort sampled during active COVID-19.

V gene TRBV2 combines with J gene TRBJ1-2; D perhaps matches TRBD1 (6 bases). Per germline, CDR1 SNHLY and CDR2 FYNNEI. The CDR3 is 14 amino acids. Trimming pared 4 bases from V and 2 bases from J, leaving 11 bases between. As DNA, the CDR3 is TGTGCCAGCAGTGTGGGGCAGGGGAACTATGGCTACACCTTC. It translates to CASSVGQGNYGYTF.

The rearrangement links TRBV5-6 to TRBJ2-7, with a possible D match to TRBD2 (5 bases). With 7 bases removed from V and 2 bases from J, the gap between germline ends came to 13 bases. CDR1 is SGHDT, CDR2 YYEEEE, per germline. The CDR3 is 13 amino acids. The CDR3 sequence is CASGKSGTYEQYF. CDR3 sequence (DNA): TGTGCCAGCGGAAAGTCGGGGACCTACGAGCAGTACTTC.

The V and J genes are TRBV7-8 and TRBJ2-7, with a weak D call TRBD2 (6 bases). V lost 5 bases to trimming and J lost 4 bases, with 21 bases between them. Germline V gene lookup returns CDR1 SGHVS and CDR2 FQNEAQ. The CDR3 spans 16 residues. CDR3 DNA: TGTGCCAGCAGCACGTACGGGACTGCCCCTCCATACGAGCAGTACTTC. Translation: CASSTYGTAPPYEQYF.

The chain recombines TRBV5-1 with TRBJ1-3; D is perhaps TRBD1 (6 bases). The CDR3 extends over 15 amino acids. V lost 2 bases to trimming and J lost 2 bases, with 11 bases between them. Germline V gene data show CDR1 as SGHRS and CDR2 as YFSETQ. The CDR3 loop reads CASSLDTGTGNTIYF. CDR3 DNA: TGCGCCAGCAGCTTAGATACAGGGACTGGAAACACCATATATTTT.

The rearrangement uses TRBV7-9 and TRBJ2-2; a possible D gene is TRBD1 (5 bases). CDR1 SEHNR and CDR2 FQNEAQ come from the germline V gene (reference sequence). The CDR3 contains 14 residues. Trimming took 3 bases from V and 6 from J, leaving 11 bases between them. The CDR3 protein is CASSLAGLAGELFF. CDR3 DNA: TGTGCCAGCAGCTTGGCAGGGCTGGCCGGGGAGCTGTTTTTT.

This chain links TRBV11-2 with TRBJ2-2, with D possibly matching TRBD2 (5 bases). The ends were cut back, 6 bases at V and 6 bases at J, with 5 bases in the middle. Germline lookup yields CDR1 SGHAT and CDR2 FQNNGV. The CDR3 spans 11 residues. The CDR3 nucleotides are TGTGCCAGCAGGCGGGCCGGGGAGCTGTTTTTT. Protein product: CASRRAGELFF. Drawing the rest from reference TRBV11-2 and TRBJ2-2, the complete variable domain is EAGVAQSPRYKIIEKRQSVAFWCNPISGHATLYWYQQILGQGPKLLIQFQNNGVVDDSQLPKDRFSAERLKGVDSTLKIQPAKLEDSAVYLCASRRAGELFFGEGSRLTVL.

The chain has TRBV18 and TRBJ1-5; D might be TRBD1 (6 bases). CDR1 and CDR2 (germline): KGHSH, LQKENI. Trimming pared 1 base from V and 6 bases from J, leaving 16 bases between. This CDR3 has 16 residues. CDR3 nucleotide sequence: TGTGCCAGCTCACCACGCCGACAGGCACCCGGTCAGCCCCAGCATTTT. Its translation: CASSPRRQAPGQPQHF. The whole variable domain, filled in from reference TRBV18 and TRBJ1-5, reads NAGVMQNPRHLVRRRGQEARLRCSPMKGHSHVYWYRQLPEEGLKFMVYLQKENIIDESGMPKERFSAEFPKEGPSILRIQQVVRGDSAAYFCASSPRRQAPGQPQHFGDGTRLSIL.

The V gene is TRBV19, the J gene TRBJ2-5; the D gene is possibly TRBD1 (6 bases). The CDR3 sequence is 14 residues long. CDR1 is LNHDA, CDR2 SQIVND, per germline (reference sequence). With 7 bases removed from V and 5 bases from J, the gap between germline ends came to 17 bases. The CDR3 sequence is CASNPAGVGETQYF. The DNA for the CDR3 is TGTGCCAGTAACCCCGCAGGGGTGGGGGAGACCCAGTACTTC. The variable domain in full, with the rest retrieved from reference TRBV19 and TRBJ2-5, is DGGITQSPKYLFRKEGQNVTLSCEQNLNHDAMYWYRQDPGQGLRLIYYSQIVNDFQKGDIAEGYSVSREKKESFPLTVTSAQKNPTAFYLCASNPAGVGETQYFGPGTRLLVL.

This clone was detected once. This chain uses TRBV19 with TRBJ2-1, with TRBD2 as a possible D gene (6 bases). Trimming removed 9 bases at V and 3 bases at J, with 9 bases between. The CDR3 runs 12 residues. Germline V gene sequence: CDR1 LNHDA, CDR2 SQIVND (reference sequence). CDR3 coding DNA: TGTGCCAGCCTGGGGGGCTACAATGAGCAGTTCTTC. It specifies CASLGGYNEQFF.

J is TRBJ1-2 and V is TRBV18; D is perhaps TRBD1 (6 bases). The length of the CDR3 is 15 residues. V lost 6 bases and J 3 bases, leaving 17 bases between the germline ends. Germline CDR1 reads KGHSH; CDR2 reads LQKENI. The CDR3 loop reads CASSLKPTGDYGYTF. The CDR3 bases are TGTGCCAGCTCCCTAAAACCGACAGGAGACTATGGCTACACCTTC.

V usage is TRBV5-1 and J usage is TRBJ1-6; no reliable D call. CDR1 and CDR2 from the germline V gene are SGHRS and YFSETQ. The ends were cut back, 3 bases at V and 9 bases at J, with 19 bases in the middle. The CDR3 runs to 16 residues. The CDR3 spells CASSSSKVREGSPLHF. The CDR3 DNA sequence: TGCGCCAGCAGCTCGAGCAAGGTTAGGGAGGGTTCACCCCTCCACTTT.

The CDR3 protein is CASSYEQGYEQYF. The CDR3 coding sequence is TGTGCCAGCAGTTACGAACAGGGCTACGAGCAGTACTTC. The rearrangement uses TRBV6-2 or TRBV6-3 and TRBJ2-7, with D maybe TRBD1 (6 bases). V was clipped by 2 bases and J by 3 bases, with 8 bases between them. CDR3 length equals 13 residues. Germline lookup yields CDR1 MNHEY and CDR2 SVGEGT.

The chain has TRBV7-6 and TRBJ1-3, with D maybe TRBD1 (5 bases). CDR3 length: 16 residues. Trimming took 2 bases from V and 3 from J, leaving 14 bases between them. Germline-derived CDR1 and CDR2 are SGHVS and FNYEAQ. The CDR3 loop reads CASSLSGRGNGNTIYF. CDR3 DNA sequence: TGTGCCAGCAGCTTATCGGGTCGGGGGAATGGAAACACCATATATTTT.

The V and J genes are TRBV29-1 and TRBJ2-7, with D hard to call. CDR1 SQVTM and CDR2 ANQGSEA come from the germline V gene. This CDR3 comprises 12 residues. Trimming stripped 1 base from V and 1 base from J, with 5 bases between. The CDR3 region is CSVEVQSYEQYF. The CDR3 coding sequence is TGCAGCGTTGAAGTACAGTCCTACGAGCAGTACTTC.

J is TRBJ1-1 and V is TRBV5-5; 7 nucleotides match TRBD1. V lost 2 bases to trimming and J lost 11 bases; unmatched junction nucleotides: 12. This CDR3 comprises 14 residues. In germline, CDR1 is SGHKS, CDR2 YYEKEE (reference sequence). The CDR3 here is CASSFSTGTAIAFF. The CDR3 nucleotides read TGTGCCAGCAGCTTTTCAACCGGGACAGCTATTGCTTTCTTT.

The genes are TRBV5-8 and TRBJ2-7, with 7 nucleotides matching TRBD1. The CDR3 has 14 amino acids. V gave up 4 bases and J gave up 1 base; unmatched junction bases: 5. Germline CDR1 SGHTS, CDR2 YDEGEE. DNA for the CDR3: TGTGCCAGCAGCGTAAACAGGGGTTCCTACGAGCAGTACTTC. Its protein is CASSVNRGSYEQYF.

This clone was seen once. This chain connects TRBV5-7 to TRBJ1-4, with D perhaps TRBD1 (5 bases). TRBV5-7 is known as an ORF, though its function is uncertain. The germline V and J ends were trimmed by 4 bases and 4 bases, with 17 bases remaining between them. This CDR3 spans 16 amino acids. DNA for the CDR3: TGTGCCAGCAGCACGTTGGGGGGGGGACGTAATGAAAAACTGTTTTTT. Translating it yields CASSTLGGGRNEKLFF.